The 20 T cell receptor beta chains listed next were all sequenced from one sample in a study of cytomegalovirus exposure and HLA in healthy donors. PCR amplification relied on 60 Vbeta primers (plus 13 Jbeta primers). The assay was immunoSEQ multiplex PCR, and TCRdb's table has in-frame clones only and misses some. The sample carries approximately 140,000 clones, approximately 77% recorded once. Material for sequencing was PBMCs. These receptors all come from a woman aged 45-60 years in good health and CMV-seronegative.

CDR3 DNA sequence: TGCGCCAGCACTCATGGGGGGACGGATAACAATCAGCCCCAGCATTTT. Protein: CASTHGGTDNNQPQHF. V is TRBV23-1 and J is TRBJ1-5; tentatively, D is TRBD1 (5 bases). TRBV23-1 is assigned to the ORF class and has an uncertain function. V lost 7 bases, J lost 3 bases, and 19 bases lay in between. This CDR3 contains 16 residues.

V usage is TRBV7-6 and J usage is TRBJ2-7; a possible D gene is TRBD2 (6 bases). This CDR3 region has 15 residues. CDR1 and CDR2 (germline): SGHVS, FNYEAQ. V dropped 2 bases and J dropped 4 bases, with 15 bases sitting between them. The CDR3 bases are TGTGCCAGCAGCTTAAGAAGCGGGCAGGGATACGAGCAGTACTTC. Translating it yields CASSLRSGQGYEQYF.

J is TRBJ1-2 and V is TRBV5-1, with a tentative D call TRBD1 (6 bases). The V end lost 2 bases, the J end lost 0 bases, and 11 bases lay between the germline ends. The CDR3 is made up of 15 amino acids. The V gene's germline CDR1 is SGHRS and CDR2 YFSETQ. The CDR3 sequence is CASSFRTEANYGYTF. The CDR3 bases are TGCGCCAGCAGCTTTCGGACAGAAGCTAACTATGGCTACACCTTC.

The CDR3 region is CASSVQPEVLYEQYF. Here the CDR3 DNA reads TGCGCCAGCAGCGTCCAACCAGAAGTCCTTTACGAGCAGTACTTC. This chain joins TRBV5-1 and TRBJ2-7; D is uncertain. The germline CDR1 and CDR2 sequences are SGHRS and YFSETQ. The CDR3 sequence is 15 residues long. V lost 4 bases, J lost 4 bases, and 18 bases lay in between.

V usage is TRBV28 and J usage is TRBJ1-5, with D unresolved. The germline V gene has CDR1 MDHEN and CDR2 SYDVKM. V lost 3 bases to trimming and J lost 4 bases, with 7 bases between them. This CDR3 region has 13 residues. The CDR3 here is CASSFEVNQPQHF. CDR3 bases: TGTGCCAGCAGTTTTGAGGTTAATCAGCCCCAGCATTTT.

Points on this clone: The sample contains more than one DNA sequence encoding this CDR3. The chain has TRBV7-6 and TRBJ2-2; 8 bases are shared with TRBD1. V was clipped by 1 base and J by 4 bases; unmatched bases: 2. This CDR3 is 15 amino acids long. Germline CDR1 is SGHVS and CDR2 is FNYEAQ. The CDR3 DNA is TGTGCCAGCAGCTTAGTTACAGGGGGCACCGGGGAGCTGTTTTTT. Protein: CASSLVTGGTGELFF.

The CDR3 sequence is CASSRIQGPGNTIYF. In nucleotides, the CDR3 is TGTGCCAGCAGCCGAATACAGGGCCCCGGAAACACCATATATTTT. The chain has TRBV7-2 and TRBJ1-3; tentative D call: TRBD1 (6 bases). Germline V lookup: CDR1 SGHTA, CDR2 FQGNSA. The CDR3 extends over 15 amino acids. V dropped 5 bases and J dropped 4 bases, with 15 bases sitting between them. The whole variable domain, remainder taken from reference TRBV7-2 and TRBJ1-3, is GAGVSQSPSNKVTEKGKDVELRCDPISGHTALYWYRQSLGQGLEFLIYFQGNSAPDKSGLPSDRFSAERTGGSVSTLTIQRTQQEDSAVYLCASSRIQGPGNTIYFGEGSWLTVV.

This clone was seen a handful of times. J is TRBJ2-7 and V is TRBV29-1; TRBD1 is a possible D gene (6 bases). The CDR3 loop spans 15 amino acids. Looked up from germline, CDR1 is SQVTM and CDR2 is ANQGSEA. Here the CDR3 reads CIEGRDLGTSYEQYF. CDR3 DNA: TGCATCGAGGGCAGAGACCTGGGGACATCCTACGAGCAGTACTTC.

The V call is TRBV15, the J call TRBJ2-2, with TRBD1 identical over 11 bases. CDR3 size: 19 residues. The V segment lost 1 base and the J segment 3 bases; nucleotides outside the gene matches: 10. The V gene's germline CDR1 is LNHNV and CDR2 YYDKDF (reference sequence). The CDR3 spells CATSRVDRGRFWDTGELFF. CDR3 DNA: TGTGCCACCAGCAGAGTGGACAGGGGGCGTTTCTGGGACACCGGGGAGCTGTTTTTT.

The J gene is TRBJ1-4, the V gene TRBV7-8; 7 bases are a match to TRBD1. The germline V gene encodes CDR1 SGHVS and CDR2 FQNEAQ. This CDR3 has 15 residues. With V trimmed by 3 bases and J by 5 bases, 6 bases remained unmatched. The CDR3 reads CASSLEGQRNEKLFF. The CDR3 DNA sequence: TGTGCCAGCAGCTTGGAGGGACAGAGAAATGAAAAACTGTTTTTT.

The chain couples TRBV28 to TRBJ1-6; 7 bases are shared with TRBD1. The CDR3 is 17 residues long. J gave up 2 bases and V 5 bases, and 9 bases lay outside the gene matches. Germline loops: CDR1 MDHEN, CDR2 SYDVKM. The CDR3 region has the DNA TGTGCCAGCAGTACGACGCAGGGGGTCACCTATAATTCACCCCTCCACTTT. Residues: CASSTTQGVTYNSPLHF.

The chain has TRBV30 and TRBJ2-5; TRBD1 aligns across 10 bases. Trimming at V came to 2 bases and at J to 5 bases, leaving 8 bases not matched to a gene. Germline-derived CDR1 and CDR2 are GTSNPN and SVGIG (reference sequence). The CDR3 has 15 residues. Written as DNA, the CDR3 is TGTGCCTGGAGTCTACGACAGGGGGCAGGGGAGACCCAGTACTTC. Its translation: CAWSLRQGAGETQYF.

As regards this clone: The junction differs from germline at one of its ends, possibly a read error. The chain has TRBV7-9 and TRBJ1-3, with TRBD1 matching 7 bases. This CDR3 is 18 amino acids long. Per the germline V gene, CDR1 is SEHNR and CDR2 is FQNEAQ (reference sequence). The CDR3 spells CSSSSSGTAILSGNTIYF. The CDR3 nucleotides are TGTTCCAGCAGCTCCTCGGGGACAGCAATCTTATCTGGAAACACCATATATTTT.

This rearrangement joins TRBV5-6 to TRBJ2-2, with 9 bases matching TRBD2. The CDR3 extends over 16 amino acids. V lost 7 bases to trimming and J lost 2 bases; unmatched junction nucleotides: 9. CDR1 is SGHDT, CDR2 YYEEEE, per germline. The CDR3 nucleotides read TGTGCCAGCGTGGATCGCGGGGGGGTTAACACCGGGGAGCTGTTTTTT. Translated, it gives CASVDRGGVNTGELFF.

The chain combines TRBV11-1 with TRBJ2-3; 8 bases line up with TRBD2. Germline V lookup: CDR1 SGHAT, CDR2 FQDESV (reference sequence). This CDR3 is 13 amino acids long. V was clipped by 5 bases and J by 8 bases; unmatched bases: 6. The CDR3: CASSQTSVGTQYF. The CDR3 DNA is TGTGCCAGCAGCCAGACTAGCGTGGGTACGCAGTATTTT.

The J gene is TRBJ1-2, the V gene TRBV7-2; TRBD1 is a possible D gene (5 bases). This CDR3 has 16 residues. In germline, CDR1 is SGHTA, CDR2 FQGNSA. Trimming shortened V by 2 bases and J by 0 bases, and 13 bases separated the two germline ends. This CDR3 is CASSLTKDTSNYGYTF. CDR3 nucleotide sequence: TGTGCCAGCAGCTTAACTAAGGACACGTCTAACTATGGCTACACCTTC.

This clone appeared a single time. The chain joins TRBV7-6 to TRBJ2-2, with D tentatively TRBD1 (7 bases). The CDR3 consists of 13 residues. V was shortened by 4 bases and J by 6 bases, with 9 bases between the two germline ends. Germline V gene lookup returns CDR1 SGHVS and CDR2 FNYEAQ. CDR3 nucleotide sequence: TGTGCCAGCAGCTCCAGGGGGGCCGGGGAGCTGTTTTTT. Protein sequence: CASSSRGAGELFF.

DNA of the CDR3: TGTGCCAGCAGTCAACTCACAGATACGCAGTATTTT. Protein sequence: CASSQLTDTQYF. The rearrangement uses TRBV6-6 and TRBJ2-3; no definite D call. V lost 5 bases and J lost 2, with 5 bases in between. Germline values: CDR1 MNHNY, CDR2 SVGAGI (reference sequence). The CDR3 length is 12 residues.

The chain is built from TRBV7-2 and TRBJ2-5, with a tentative D call TRBD2 (6 bases). The CDR3 has 15 amino acids. In germline, CDR1 is SGHTA, CDR2 FQGNSA. V lost 0 bases and J 2 bases, leaving 10 bases between the germline ends. The DNA for the CDR3 is TGTGCCAGCAGCTTAGCCCAGACTAGACAAGAGACCCAGTACTTC. This codes for CASSLAQTRQETQYF. The variable domain in full, with the rest retrieved from reference TRBV7-2 and TRBJ2-5, is GAGVSQSPSNKVTEKGKDVELRCDPISGHTALYWYRQSLGQGLEFLIYFQGNSAPDKSGLPSDRFSAERTGGSVSTLTIQRTQQEDSAVYLCASSLAQTRQETQYFGPGTRLLVL.

The V call is TRBV5-4, the J call TRBJ1-1; the D gene is possibly TRBD1 (5 bases). Trimming removed 1 base from V and 6 bases from J, with 10 bases in between. Germline values: CDR1 SGHNT, CDR2 YYREEE (reference sequence). The CDR3 contains 13 residues. As DNA, the CDR3 is TGTGCCAGCAGCTTGCAGGGCGGGGCTGAAGCTTTCTTT. The encoded protein is CASSLQGGAEAFF.